This is a list of T cell receptor beta chains from one sample in a study of OX40 agonist ivuxolimab in advanced cancers. The assay was immunoSEQ multiplex PCR, and TCRdb's table has in-frame clones only and misses some. The sample contains 80,000 or so clones, roughly 90% of which appear only once. Specimen: CD4+ or CD8+ T cells sorted from blood, collected in a trial of the OX40 agonist ivuxolimab. The source is an adult with an advanced solid tumor such as melanoma, head and neck, liver or kidney cancer. Both conserved end residues are part of each CDR3.

TRBV5-8 | CASTLGGTALEKLFF
TRBV6-6 | CASSYRGVEDTQYF
TRBV19 | CASSAPGDSYEQYF
TRBV27 | CASSLRPARLSYEQYF
TRBV28 | CASSLMAGVTYEQYF
TRBV6-6 | CASRHLRGDQPQHF
TRBV6-1 | CASSEGIDTGELFF
TRBV7-6 | CASRPGLAGDEQFF
TRBV19 | CASRTGTADGYTF
TRBV11-2 | CASSLYPPGTGELFF
TRBV2 | CASSQSPNQPQHF
TRBV14 | CASSQRTDNMNTEAFF
TRBV6-1 | CASSEGQGRTDTQYF
TRBV19 | CASSWGQNYGYTF
TRBV30 | CAWSRGVREKLFF
TRBV7-3 | CASSLSQVNEKLFF
TRBV10-3 | CAISESGVGSSYEQYF
TRBV27 | CASSSTSYQETQYF